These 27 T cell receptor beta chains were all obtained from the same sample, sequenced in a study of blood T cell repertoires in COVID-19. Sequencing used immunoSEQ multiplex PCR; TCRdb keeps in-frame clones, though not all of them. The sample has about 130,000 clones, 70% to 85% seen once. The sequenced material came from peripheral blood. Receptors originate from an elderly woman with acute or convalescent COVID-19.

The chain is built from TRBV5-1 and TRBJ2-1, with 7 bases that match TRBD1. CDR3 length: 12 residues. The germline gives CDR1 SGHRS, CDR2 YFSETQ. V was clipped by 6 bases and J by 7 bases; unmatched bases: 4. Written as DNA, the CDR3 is TGCGCCAGCAATTCACAGGGGAATGAGCAGTTCTTC. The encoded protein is CASNSQGNEQFF. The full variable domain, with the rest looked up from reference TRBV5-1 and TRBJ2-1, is KAGVTQTPRYLIKTRGQQVTLSCSPISGHRSVSWYQQTPGQGLQFLFEYFSETQRNKGNFPGRFSGRQFSNSRSEMNVSTLELGDSALYLCASNSQGNEQFFGPGTRLTVL.

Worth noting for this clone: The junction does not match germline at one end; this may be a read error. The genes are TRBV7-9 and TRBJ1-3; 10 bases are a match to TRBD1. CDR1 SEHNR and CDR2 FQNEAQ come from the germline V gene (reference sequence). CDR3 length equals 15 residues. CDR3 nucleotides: TGTGCCAGCAGCTTCGAGTGGGACAGGGGAAACGCCATATATTTT. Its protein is CASSFEWDRGNAIYF. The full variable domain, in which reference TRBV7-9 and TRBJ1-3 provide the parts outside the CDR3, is DTGVSQNPRHKITKRGQNVTFRCDPISEHNRLYWYRQTLGQGPEFLTYFQNEAQLEKSRLLSDRFSAERPKGSFSTLEIQRTEQGDSAMYLCASSFEWDRGNAIYFGEGSWLTVV.

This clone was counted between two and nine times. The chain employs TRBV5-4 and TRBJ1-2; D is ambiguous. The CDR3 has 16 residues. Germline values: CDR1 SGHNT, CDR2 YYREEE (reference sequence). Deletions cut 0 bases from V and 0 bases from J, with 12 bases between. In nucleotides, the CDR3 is TGTGCCAGCAGCTTGGGAAGGCGGGATTCTAACTATGGCTACACCTTC. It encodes CASSLGRRDSNYGYTF.

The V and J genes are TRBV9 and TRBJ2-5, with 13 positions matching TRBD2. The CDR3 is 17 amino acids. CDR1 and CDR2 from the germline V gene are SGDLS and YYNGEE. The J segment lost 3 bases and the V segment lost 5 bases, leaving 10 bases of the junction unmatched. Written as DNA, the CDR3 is TGTGCCAGCAGTCTACCTCAAGGGACTAGCGGGAAAGAGACCCAGTACTTC. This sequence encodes CASSLPQGTSGKETQYF. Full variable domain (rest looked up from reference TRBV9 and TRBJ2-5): DSGVTQTPKHLITATGQRVTLRCSPRSGDLSVYWYQQSLDQGLQFLIQYYNGEERAKGNILERFSAQQFPDLHSELNLSSLELGDSALYFCASSLPQGTSGKETQYFGPGTRLLVL.

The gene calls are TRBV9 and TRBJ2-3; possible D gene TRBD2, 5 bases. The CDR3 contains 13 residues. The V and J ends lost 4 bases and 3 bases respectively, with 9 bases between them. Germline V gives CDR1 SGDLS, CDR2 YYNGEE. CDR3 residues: CASSPRDTDTQYF. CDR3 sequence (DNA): TGTGCCAGCAGCCCCCGGGATACAGATACGCAGTATTTT.

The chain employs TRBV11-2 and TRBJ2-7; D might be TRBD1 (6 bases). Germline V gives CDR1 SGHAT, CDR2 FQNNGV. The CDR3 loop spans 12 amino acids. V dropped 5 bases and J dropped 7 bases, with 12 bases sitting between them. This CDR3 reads CASSPRQAEQYF. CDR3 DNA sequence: TGTGCCAGCAGCCCACGACAGGCGGAGCAGTACTTC.

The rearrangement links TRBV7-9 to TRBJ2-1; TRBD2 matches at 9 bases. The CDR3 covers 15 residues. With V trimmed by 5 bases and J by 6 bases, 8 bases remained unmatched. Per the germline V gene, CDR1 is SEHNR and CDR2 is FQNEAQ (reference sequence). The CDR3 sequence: CASSDLAGLTNEQFF. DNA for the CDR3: TGTGCCAGCAGCGATCTAGCGGGACTAACCAATGAGCAGTTCTTC.

For the CDR3, the DNA is TGCGCCAGCAGCTCCTTAGGTGAGGGCTATGGCTACACCTTC. It codes for CASSSLGEGYGYTF. V usage is TRBV5-1 and J usage is TRBJ1-2, with no clear D. Per the germline V gene, CDR1 is SGHRS and CDR2 is YFSETQ. CDR3 length: 14 amino acids. V lost 3 bases, J lost 4 bases, and 13 bases lay in between.

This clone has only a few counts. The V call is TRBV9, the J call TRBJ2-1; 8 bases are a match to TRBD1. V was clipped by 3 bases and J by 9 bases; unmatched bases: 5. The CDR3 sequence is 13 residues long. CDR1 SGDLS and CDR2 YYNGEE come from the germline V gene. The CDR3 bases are TGTGCCAGCAGCGCGGAACAGGGGGTTGAGCAGTTCTTC. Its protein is CASSAEQGVEQFF.

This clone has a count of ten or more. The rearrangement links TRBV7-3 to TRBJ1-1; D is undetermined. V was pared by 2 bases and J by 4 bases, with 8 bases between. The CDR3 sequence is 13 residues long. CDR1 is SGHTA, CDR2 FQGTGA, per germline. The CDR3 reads CASSLSRPTEAFF. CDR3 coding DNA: TGTGCCAGCAGCTTATCGAGGCCCACTGAAGCTTTCTTT.

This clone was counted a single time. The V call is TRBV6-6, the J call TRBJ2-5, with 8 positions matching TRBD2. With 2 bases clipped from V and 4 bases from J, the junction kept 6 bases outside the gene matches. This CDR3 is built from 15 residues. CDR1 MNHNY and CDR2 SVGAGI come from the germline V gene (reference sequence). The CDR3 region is CASSYRRGGSETQYF. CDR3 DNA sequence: TGTGCCAGCAGTTACAGACGGGGGGGTTCAGAGACCCAGTACTTC.

The CDR3 sequence: CATSSRPNYGYTF. CDR3 in DNA: TGTGCCACCTCATCTAGGCCTAACTATGGCTACACCTTC. The chain carries TRBV7-2 and TRBJ1-2, with D unresolved. The CDR3 length is 13 residues. Germline V gene sequence: CDR1 SGHTA, CDR2 FQGNSA. Trimming pared 10 bases from V and 0 bases from J, leaving 12 bases between.

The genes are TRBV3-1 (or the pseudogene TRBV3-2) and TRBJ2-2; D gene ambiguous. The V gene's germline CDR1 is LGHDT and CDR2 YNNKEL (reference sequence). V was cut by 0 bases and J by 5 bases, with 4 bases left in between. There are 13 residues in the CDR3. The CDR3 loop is CASSQESTGELFF. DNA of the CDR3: TGTGCCAGCAGCCAAGAGTCGACCGGGGAGCTGTTTTTT.

In DNA form, the CDR3 reads TGTGCCAGCAGCCTCCCCAGGACAGGAGGGAACACTGAAGCTTTCTTT. It translates to CASSLPRTGGNTEAFF. The chain uses TRBV5-4 and TRBJ1-1; 7 bases are a match to TRBD1. J was trimmed by 1 base and V by 4 bases; bases with no gene match: 10. This CDR3 region has 16 residues. The germline CDR1 and CDR2 sequences are SGHNT and YYREEE (reference sequence).

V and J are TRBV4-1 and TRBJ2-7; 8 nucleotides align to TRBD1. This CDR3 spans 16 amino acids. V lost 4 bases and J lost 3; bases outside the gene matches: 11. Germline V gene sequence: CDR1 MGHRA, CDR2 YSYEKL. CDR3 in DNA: TGCGCCAGCAGCCCCAGGGGGCCAGGGGGGTTCTACGAGCAGTACTTC. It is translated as CASSPRGPGGFYEQYF.

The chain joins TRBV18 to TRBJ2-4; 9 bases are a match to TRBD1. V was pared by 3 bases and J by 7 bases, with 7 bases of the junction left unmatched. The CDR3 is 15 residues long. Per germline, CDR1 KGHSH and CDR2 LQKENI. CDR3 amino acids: CASSPIQGAINIQYF. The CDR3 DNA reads TGTGCCAGCTCACCCATACAGGGGGCGATTAACATTCAGTACTTC.

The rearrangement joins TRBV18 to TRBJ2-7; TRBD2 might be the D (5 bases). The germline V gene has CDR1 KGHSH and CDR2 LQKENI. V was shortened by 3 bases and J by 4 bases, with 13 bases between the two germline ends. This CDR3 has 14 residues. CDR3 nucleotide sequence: TGTGCCAGCTCACCTTCGAGGGCCTTATACGAGCAGTACTTC. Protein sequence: CASSPSRALYEQYF.

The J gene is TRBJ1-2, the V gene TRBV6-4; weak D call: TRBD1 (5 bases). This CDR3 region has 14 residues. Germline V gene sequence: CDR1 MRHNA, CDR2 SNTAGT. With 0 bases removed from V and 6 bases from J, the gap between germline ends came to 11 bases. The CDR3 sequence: CASSDSRVGDGYTF. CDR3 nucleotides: TGTGCCAGCAGTGACTCCAGGGTCGGAGATGGCTACACCTTC.

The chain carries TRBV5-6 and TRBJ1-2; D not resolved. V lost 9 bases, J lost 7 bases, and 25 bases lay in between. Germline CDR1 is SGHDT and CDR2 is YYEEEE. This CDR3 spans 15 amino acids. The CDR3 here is CATDTLPGFRGGYTF. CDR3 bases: TGTGCCACCGACACTTTACCGGGGTTTAGAGGTGGCTACACCTTC. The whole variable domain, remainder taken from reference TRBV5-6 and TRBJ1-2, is DAGVTQSPTHLIKTRGQQVTLRCSPKSGHDTVSWYQQALGQGPQFIFQYYEEEERQRGNFPDRFSGHQFPNYSSELNVNALLLGDSALYLCATDTLPGFRGGYTFGSGTRLTVV.

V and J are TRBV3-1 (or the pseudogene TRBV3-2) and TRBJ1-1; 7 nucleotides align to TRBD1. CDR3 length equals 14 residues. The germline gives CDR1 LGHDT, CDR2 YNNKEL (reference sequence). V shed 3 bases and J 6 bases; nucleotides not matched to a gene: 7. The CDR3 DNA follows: TGTGCCAGCAGCCATGACAGGGCGGTAGCTGAAGCTTTCTTT. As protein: CASSHDRAVAEAFF.

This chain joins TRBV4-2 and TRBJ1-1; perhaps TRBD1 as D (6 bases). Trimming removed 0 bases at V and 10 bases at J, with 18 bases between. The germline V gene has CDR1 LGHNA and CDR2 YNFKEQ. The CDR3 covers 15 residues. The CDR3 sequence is CASSQDRRGPGGAFF. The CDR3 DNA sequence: TGTGCCAGCAGCCAAGATCGCAGGGGACCGGGGGGAGCTTTCTTT.

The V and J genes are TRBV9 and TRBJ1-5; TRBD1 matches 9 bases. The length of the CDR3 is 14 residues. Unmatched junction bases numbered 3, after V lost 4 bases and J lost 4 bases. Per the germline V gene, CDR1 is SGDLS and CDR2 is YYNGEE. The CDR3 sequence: CASSYGTGNQPQHF. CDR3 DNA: TGTGCCAGCAGCTACGGGACAGGGAATCAGCCCCAGCATTTT.

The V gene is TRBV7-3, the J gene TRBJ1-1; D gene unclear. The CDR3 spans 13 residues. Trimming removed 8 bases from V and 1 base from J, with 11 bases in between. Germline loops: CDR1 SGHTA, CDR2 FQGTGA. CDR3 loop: CASSPLANTEAFF. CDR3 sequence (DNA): TGTGCCAGCTCCCCCTTAGCGAACACTGAAGCTTTCTTT.

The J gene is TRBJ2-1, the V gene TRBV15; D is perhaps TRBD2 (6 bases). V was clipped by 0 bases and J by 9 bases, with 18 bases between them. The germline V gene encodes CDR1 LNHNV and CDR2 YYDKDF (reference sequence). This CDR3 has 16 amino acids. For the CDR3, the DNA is TGTGCCACCAGCAGAGACCCCGGGACCGCCGGGGGTGAGCAGTTCTTC. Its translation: CATSRDPGTAGGEQFF. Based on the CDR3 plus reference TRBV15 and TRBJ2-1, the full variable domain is DAMVIQNPRYQVTQFGKPVTLSCSQTLNHNVMYWYQQKSSQAPKLLFHYYDKDFNNEADTPDNFQSRRPNTSFCFLDIRSPGLGDTAMYLCATSRDPGTAGGEQFFGPGTRLTVL.

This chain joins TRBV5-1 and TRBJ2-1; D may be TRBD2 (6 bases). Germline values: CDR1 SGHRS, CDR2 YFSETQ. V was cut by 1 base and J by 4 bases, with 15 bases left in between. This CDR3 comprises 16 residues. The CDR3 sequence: CASSLLVGGHYNEQFF. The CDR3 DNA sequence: TGCGCCAGCAGCTTGCTGGTGGGGGGTCATTACAATGAGCAGTTCTTC.

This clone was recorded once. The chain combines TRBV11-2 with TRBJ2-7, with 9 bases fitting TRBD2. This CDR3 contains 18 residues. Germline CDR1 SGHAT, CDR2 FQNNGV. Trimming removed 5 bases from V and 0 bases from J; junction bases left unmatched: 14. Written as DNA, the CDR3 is TGTGCCAGCAGCGATTGGGGCGGGAGCGGGGGGCACTCCTACGAGCAGTACTTC. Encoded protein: CASSDWGGSGGHSYEQYF.

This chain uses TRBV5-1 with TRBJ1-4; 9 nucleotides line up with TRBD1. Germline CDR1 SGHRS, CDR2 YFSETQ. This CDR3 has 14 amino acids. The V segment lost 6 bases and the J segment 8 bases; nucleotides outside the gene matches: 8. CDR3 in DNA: TGCGCCAGCACAGTCGGACAGGGGCTCGAAAAACTGTTTTTT. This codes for CASTVGQGLEKLFF.